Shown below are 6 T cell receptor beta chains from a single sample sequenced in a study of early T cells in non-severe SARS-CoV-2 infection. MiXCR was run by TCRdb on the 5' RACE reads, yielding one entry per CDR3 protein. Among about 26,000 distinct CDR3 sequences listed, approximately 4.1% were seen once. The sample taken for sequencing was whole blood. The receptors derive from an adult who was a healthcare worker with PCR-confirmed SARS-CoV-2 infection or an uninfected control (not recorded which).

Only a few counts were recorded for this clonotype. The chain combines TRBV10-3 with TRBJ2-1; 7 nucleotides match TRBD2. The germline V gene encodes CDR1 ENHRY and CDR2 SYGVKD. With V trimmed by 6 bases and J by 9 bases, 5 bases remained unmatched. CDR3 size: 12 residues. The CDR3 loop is CAIRRELAEQFF. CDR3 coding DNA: TGTGCCATCAGGCGGGAGCTGGCTGAGCAGTTCTTC.

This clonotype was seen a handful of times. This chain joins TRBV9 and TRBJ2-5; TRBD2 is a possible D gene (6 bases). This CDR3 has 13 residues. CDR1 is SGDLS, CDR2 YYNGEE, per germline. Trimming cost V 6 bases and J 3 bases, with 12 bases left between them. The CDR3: CASTPRGEETQYF. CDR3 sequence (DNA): TGTGCCAGCACCCCTCGCGGGGAAGAGACCCAGTACTTC.

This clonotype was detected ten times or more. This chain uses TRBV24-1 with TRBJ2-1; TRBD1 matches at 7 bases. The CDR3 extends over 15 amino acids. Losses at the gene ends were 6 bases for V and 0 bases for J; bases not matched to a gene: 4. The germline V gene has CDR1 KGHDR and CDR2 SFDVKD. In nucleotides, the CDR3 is TGTGCCACCAGTATGACAGGGAGCTCCTACAATGAGCAGTTCTTC. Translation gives CATSMTGSSYNEQFF.

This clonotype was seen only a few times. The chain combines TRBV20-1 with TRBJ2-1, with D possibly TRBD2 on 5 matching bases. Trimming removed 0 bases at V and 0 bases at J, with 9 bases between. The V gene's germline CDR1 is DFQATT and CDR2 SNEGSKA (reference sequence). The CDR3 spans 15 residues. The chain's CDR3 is CSARDTGSSYNEQFF. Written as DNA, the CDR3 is TGCAGTGCTAGAGATACTGGGAGCTCCTACAATGAGCAGTTCTTC.

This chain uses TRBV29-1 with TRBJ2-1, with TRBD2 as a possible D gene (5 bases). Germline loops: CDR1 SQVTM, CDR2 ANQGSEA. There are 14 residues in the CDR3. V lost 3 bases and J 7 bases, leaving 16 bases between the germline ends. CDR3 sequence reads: CSVEEDRVQNEQFF. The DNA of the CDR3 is TGCAGCGTTGAGGAGGATAGGGTCCAGAATGAGCAGTTCTTC.

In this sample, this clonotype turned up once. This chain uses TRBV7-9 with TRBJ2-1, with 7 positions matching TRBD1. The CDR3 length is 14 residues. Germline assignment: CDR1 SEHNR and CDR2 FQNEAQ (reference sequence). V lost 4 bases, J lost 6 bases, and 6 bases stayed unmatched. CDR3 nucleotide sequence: TGTGCCAGCAGCTCAGGGGGATTCATCAATGAGCAGTTCTTC. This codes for CASSSGGFINEQFF.